Below, 30 T cell receptor beta chains from the same sample are listed, as sequenced in a study of T cells in Graves' hyperthyroidism and ophthalmopathy. From RNA transcripts, TCR beta CDR3 regions were amplified. HTBI primers drove first-round RT-PCR of the TCR CDR3. From the multiplex PCR reads, TCRdb called clonotypes with MiXCR, one entry per CDR3 protein. The sample has 600,000 or so distinct CDR3 sequences, approximately 15% seen once. The sequenced material came from blood. These receptors came from a woman between 50 and 59 years old with Graves' ophthalmopathy.

This clonotype was recorded at least ten times. The rearrangement joins TRBV3-1 to TRBJ2-3; TRBD2 matches 9 bases. The CDR3 is 18 residues long. V dropped 2 bases and J dropped 3; count of bases not matched to a gene: 12. CDR1 and CDR2 (germline): LGHDT, YNNKEL (reference sequence). CDR3 loop: CASSQTHGGGRATDTQYF. CDR3 DNA: TGTGCCAGCAGCCAAACCCATGGTGGCGGGAGGGCGACAGATACGCAGTATTTT.

The table lists this clonotype with many counts. The V and J genes are TRBV18 and TRBJ2-1; 7 bases are a match to TRBD2. Unmatched junction bases numbered 3, after V lost 2 bases and J lost 2 bases. Germline V gene sequence: CDR1 KGHSH, CDR2 LQKENI. This CDR3 region has 15 residues. The CDR3 loop is CASSPGGGPYNEQFF. In nucleotides, the CDR3 is TGTGCCAGCTCACCAGGGGGAGGGCCCTACAATGAGCAGTTCTTC.

The chain has TRBV7-3 and TRBJ2-5; the match to TRBD2 covers 8 bases. With V trimmed by 4 bases and J by 3 bases, 10 bases remained unmatched. The CDR3 consists of 16 residues. Per the germline V gene, CDR1 is SGHTA and CDR2 is FQGTGA. The CDR3 coding sequence is TGTGCCAGCAGCTATACTAGCGGAGAGGGGGAAGAGACCCAGTACTTC. Translated: CASSYTSGEGEETQYF.

This clonotype occurred many times. The chain has TRBV7-9 and TRBJ1-2; D perhaps matches TRBD1 (5 bases). V dropped 1 base and J dropped 4 bases, with 13 bases sitting between them. This CDR3 region has 15 residues. The germline V gene has CDR1 SEHNR and CDR2 FQNEAQ (reference sequence). The CDR3 nucleotides are TGTGCCAGCAGCTTAGACGCAGGGAAGTTCTATGGCTACACCTTC. Translated: CASSLDAGKFYGYTF. Drawing the rest from reference TRBV7-9 and TRBJ1-2, the complete variable domain is DTGVSQNPRHKITKRGQNVTFRCDPISEHNRLYWYRQTLGQGPEFLTYFQNEAQLEKSRLLSDRFSAERPKGSFSTLEIQRTEQGDSAMYLCASSLDAGKFYGYTFGSGTRLTVV.

This clonotype was picked up many times. This chain links TRBV18 with TRBJ1-1; D is undetermined. The CDR3 consists of 18 residues. Per the germline V gene, CDR1 is KGHSH and CDR2 is LQKENI. With 2 bases removed from V and 3 bases from J, the gap between germline ends came to 22 bases. The CDR3: CASSPISKGWSRDTEAFF. DNA for the CDR3: TGTGCCAGCTCACCAATTTCTAAAGGGTGGTCCCGGGACACTGAAGCTTTCTTT.

The rearrangement uses TRBV6-1 and TRBJ1-2, with D tentatively TRBD1 (5 bases). CDR1 is MNHNS, CDR2 SASEGT, per germline. The V gene lost 3 bases and the J gene lost 0 bases, with 17 bases spanning the gap. The CDR3 is 17 amino acids. The CDR3 loop is CASSERSQGLPNYGYTF. The CDR3 DNA reads TGTGCCAGCAGTGAGCGGTCTCAGGGACTACCTAACTATGGCTACACCTTC.

This clonotype was observed at least ten times. This chain links TRBV30 with TRBJ2-1; D is ambiguous. CDR3 length: 12 amino acids. V lost 8 bases and J 8 bases, leaving 16 bases between the germline ends. Germline V lookup: CDR1 GTSNPN, CDR2 SVGIG (reference sequence). Here the CDR3 DNA reads TGTGCCCGCTCGGGCCCTCGGGATGAGCAGTTCTTC. It translates to CARSGPRDEQFF.

This clonotype was counted ten times or more. The CDR3 DNA reads as TGTGCCAGCAGTTACCGGACTCGTCAAGAGACCCAGTACTTC. Its translation is CASSYRTRQETQYF. The chain recombines TRBV6-2 or TRBV6-3 with TRBJ2-5, with D maybe TRBD2 (5 bases). This CDR3 contains 14 residues. CDR1 and CDR2 (germline): MNHEY, SVGEGT. The germline V and J ends were trimmed by 2 bases and 2 bases, with 9 bases remaining between them.

In its sample, this clonotype was seen many times. The V call is TRBV5-1, the J call TRBJ2-1, with a weak D call TRBD2 (7 bases). The germline V gene encodes CDR1 SGHRS and CDR2 YFSETQ. V was trimmed by 0 bases and J by 7 bases, leaving 14 bases between them. The CDR3 contains 15 residues. The CDR3, as DNA: TGCGCCAGCAGCTTGGCGGGGGGCCGCTTGAATGAGCAGTTCTTC. Amino acids: CASSLAGGRLNEQFF.

This clonotype was found many times. The chain uses TRBV15 and TRBJ1-1; 8 nucleotides align to TRBD1. V dropped 3 bases and J dropped 0; count of bases not matched to a gene: 3. CDR1 and CDR2 from the germline V gene are LNHNV and YYDKDF (reference sequence). The CDR3 runs 15 residues. CDR3 sequence: CATSSGQGLNTEAFF. The CDR3 DNA reads TGTGCCACCAGCAGCGGACAGGGCCTGAACACTGAAGCTTTCTTT. The full variable domain, completed using reference TRBV15 and TRBJ1-1, is DAMVIQNPRYQVTQFGKPVTLSCSQTLNHNVMYWYQQKSSQAPKLLFHYYDKDFNNEADTPDNFQSRRPNTSFCFLDIRSPGLGDTAMYLCATSSGQGLNTEAFFGQGTRLTVV.

A few counts support this clonotype. The V and J genes are TRBV2 and TRBJ2-7; D is unresolved. V was cut by 6 bases and J by 9 bases, with 9 bases left in between. Germline values: CDR1 SNHLY, CDR2 FYNNEI. This CDR3 contains 10 residues. The CDR3 sequence: CASRGVAQYF. CDR3 DNA: TGTGCCAGCAGAGGTGTGGCGCAGTACTTC.

This clonotype was detected only a few times. The rearrangement uses TRBV12-3 or TRBV12-4 and TRBJ1-6; D is perhaps TRBD1 (6 bases). Trimming took 1 base from V and 8 from J, leaving 15 bases between them. CDR3 size: 16 residues. The CDR3 spells CASSLDRDTFYSPLHF. CDR3 DNA sequence: TGTGCCAGCAGTTTAGACCGGGACACTTTTTATTCACCCCTCCACTTT.

This chain joins TRBV6-2 or TRBV6-3 and TRBJ2-1; TRBD2 aligns across 14 bases. Germline CDR1 MNHEY, CDR2 SVGEGT. V trimming: 8 bases; J trimming: 7 bases; junction bases outside the gene matches: 4. This CDR3 spans 14 amino acids. The CDR3 sequence: CASRLAGGLNEQFF. The CDR3 coding sequence is TGTGCCAGCCGACTAGCGGGAGGGCTAAATGAGCAGTTCTTC.

This clonotype has at least ten counts. The rearrangement joins TRBV29-1 to TRBJ1-1; possible D gene TRBD1, 5 bases. The CDR3 spans 14 residues. Trimming took off 3 bases at V and 1 base at J, with 12 bases between the two ends. The germline CDR1 and CDR2 sequences are SQVTM and ANQGSEA. CDR3: CSVELDSKNTEAFF. As DNA, the CDR3 is TGCAGCGTTGAGCTCGACAGTAAGAACACTGAAGCTTTCTTT.

This clonotype was observed at least ten times. The chain is built from TRBV3-1 and TRBJ2-1; no definite D call. The CDR3 has 13 residues. Per germline, CDR1 LGHDT and CDR2 YNNKEL (reference sequence). Trimming removed 1 base from V and 5 bases from J, with 6 bases in between. The CDR3 DNA is TGTGCCAGCAGCCAAGTGCAGGACAATGAGCAGTTCTTC. Encoded protein: CASSQVQDNEQFF.

The sample holds a few counts of this clonotype. The rearrangement uses TRBV5-5 and TRBJ1-6, with a weak D call TRBD1 (5 bases). The CDR3 spans 14 residues. Trimming stripped 2 bases from V and 7 bases from J, with 10 bases between. The germline gives CDR1 SGHKS, CDR2 YYEKEE (reference sequence). CDR3 sequence: CASSFLGVNSPLHF. In nucleotides, the CDR3 is TGTGCCAGCAGCTTCCTAGGGGTCAATTCACCCCTCCACTTT.

This clonotype was counted at least ten times. This chain connects TRBV28 to TRBJ2-1, with a tentative D call TRBD2 (5 bases). Trimming took 3 bases from V and 7 from J, leaving 25 bases between them. Germline assignment: CDR1 MDHEN and CDR2 SYDVKM. The length of the CDR3 is 18 residues. The chain's CDR3 is CASSFGSSSGEVLNEQFF. The CDR3 DNA reads as TGTGCCAGCAGTTTTGGCAGTTCGAGCGGAGAGGTATTAAATGAGCAGTTCTTC.

The chain is built from TRBV13 and TRBJ2-2, with TRBD2 identical over 12 bases. In germline, CDR1 is PRHDT, CDR2 FYEKMQ (reference sequence). The V and J ends lost 5 bases and 6 bases, in that order; junction bases with no gene match: 4. The CDR3 runs to 15 residues. The CDR3, as DNA: TGTGCCAGCAGCCCGACTAGCGGGAGTTCCGGGGAGCTGTTTTTT. This codes for CASSPTSGSSGELFF.

V usage is TRBV11-3 and J usage is TRBJ2-6, with D possibly being TRBD1 (6 bases). Germline CDR1 SGHNT, CDR2 YENEEA. V was trimmed by 8 bases and J by 3 bases, leaving 17 bases between them. The CDR3 extends over 16 amino acids. This chain's CDR3 is CASGQRSQFGANVLTF. The CDR3 DNA reads TGTGCCAGCGGACAGCGTAGCCAGTTTGGGGCCAACGTCCTGACTTTC.

This clonotype was counted at least ten times. The rearrangement links TRBV12-3 or TRBV12-4 to TRBJ2-7, with TRBD1 matching 8 bases. The CDR3 sequence is 15 residues long. With V trimmed by 6 bases and J by 0 bases, 7 bases remained unmatched. The chain's CDR3 is CASSSDRDVSYEQYF. CDR3 DNA: TGTGCCAGCAGCTCGGACAGGGACGTCTCCTACGAGCAGTACTTC.

There are many counts of this clonotype. The V call is TRBV12-3 or TRBV12-4, the J call TRBJ1-3; D may be TRBD1 (5 bases). The CDR3 is 15 residues long. Trimming cost V 5 bases and J 4 bases, with 15 bases left between them. CDR3 in amino acids: CASSRALDRGNTIYF. Here the CDR3 DNA reads TGTGCCAGCAGTCGGGCCTTAGACAGAGGAAACACCATATATTTT.

This clonotype was detected ten times or more. J is TRBJ2-2 and V is TRBV6-6, with D hard to call. CDR1 and CDR2 (germline): MNHNY, SVGAGI (reference sequence). The CDR3 sequence is 15 residues long. The germline V and J ends were trimmed by 0 bases and 5 bases, with 10 bases remaining between them. The CDR3: CASSYSKWVTGELFF. DNA for the CDR3: TGTGCCAGCAGTTACTCGAAGTGGGTTACCGGGGAGCTGTTTTTT.

The CDR3 sequence: CASSLGGPGSTDTQYF. The CDR3, as DNA: TGTGCCAGCAGCTTAGGGGGTCCGGGGTCAACAGATACGCAGTATTTT. The J gene is TRBJ2-3, the V gene TRBV7-9, with D possibly being TRBD2 (5 bases). CDR3 length equals 16 residues. V was clipped by 1 base and J by 3 bases, with 14 bases between them. The germline V gene has CDR1 SEHNR and CDR2 FQNEAQ (reference sequence).

This clonotype occurred many times. The J gene is TRBJ1-1, the V gene TRBV4-2; possibly TRBD1 for D (6 bases). V was clipped by 4 bases and J by 5 bases, with 14 bases between them. CDR3 length equals 14 residues. Germline CDR1 is LGHNA and CDR2 is YNFKEQ. CDR3 protein: CASSLLAGETEAFF. For the CDR3, the DNA is TGTGCCAGCAGCCTTCTAGCAGGGGAAACTGAAGCTTTCTTT.

CDR3 protein: CASSFPNTGELFF. CDR3 DNA sequence: TGCGCCAGCAGCTTCCCGAACACCGGGGAGCTGTTTTTT. The V and J genes are TRBV4-3 and TRBJ2-2; D gene unclear. From germline, CDR1 is LGHNA and CDR2 YSLEER. Trimming shortened V by 5 bases and J by 0 bases, and 4 bases separated the two germline ends. This CDR3 is 13 amino acids long.

The table lists this clonotype with many counts. This chain joins TRBV30 and TRBJ1-1, with D perhaps matching TRBD1 (5 bases). The CDR3 has 14 amino acids. V shed 0 bases and J shed 2 bases, with 10 bases lying between them. Germline V CDR1 and CDR2: GTSNPN, SVGIG (reference sequence). CDR3 loop: CAWSVNRINTEAFF. In nucleotides, the CDR3 is TGTGCCTGGAGTGTAAACAGGATCAACACTGAAGCTTTCTTT.

In its sample, this clonotype was seen many times. The chain has TRBV12-3 or TRBV12-4 and TRBJ2-1, with D perhaps given as TRBD1 or TRBD2 (6 bases each). V was trimmed by 5 bases and J by 4 bases, leaving 18 bases between them. The CDR3 has 16 amino acids. Written as DNA, the CDR3 is TGTGCCAGCAGTCGGGGGCTAGTGTCCCTTTACAATGAGCAGTTCTTC. Its translation is CASSRGLVSLYNEQFF.

This chain joins TRBV12-3 or TRBV12-4 and TRBJ1-2, with TRBD1 identical over 7 bases. The CDR3 loop spans 16 amino acids. After removal of 5 bases from V and 4 bases from J, the junction contained 13 bases not matched to a gene. CDR3 loop: CASSNRQGFGLYGYTF. CDR3 DNA: TGTGCCAGCAGTAACCGACAGGGTTTCGGTCTCTATGGCTACACCTTC.

The V gene is TRBV28, the J gene TRBJ2-1; D gene ambiguous. The V gene lost 0 bases and the J gene lost 9 bases, with 6 bases spanning the gap. The CDR3 has 12 residues. Germline V CDR1 and CDR2: MDHEN, SYDVKM. The DNA for the CDR3 is TGTGCCAGCAGTTTATGGGTTTCTGAGCAGTTCTTC. Protein sequence: CASSLWVSEQFF. Full variable domain (rest looked up from reference TRBV28 and TRBJ2-1): DVKVTQSSRYLVKRTGEKVFLECVQDMDHENMFWYRQDPGLGLRLIYFSYDVKMKEKGDIPEGYSVSREKKERFSLILESASTNQTSMYLCASSLWVSEQFFGPGTRLTVL.

CDR3 sequence reads: CASSDASGSETDTQYF. The CDR3 DNA reads TGTGCCAGCAGTGATGCGAGCGGGAGTGAGACAGATACGCAGTATTTT. The V and J genes are TRBV2 and TRBJ2-3; 8 bases agree with TRBD2. The CDR3 runs to 16 residues. V lost 3 bases and J lost 3; bases outside the gene matches: 8. Germline CDR1 SNHLY, CDR2 FYNNEI.